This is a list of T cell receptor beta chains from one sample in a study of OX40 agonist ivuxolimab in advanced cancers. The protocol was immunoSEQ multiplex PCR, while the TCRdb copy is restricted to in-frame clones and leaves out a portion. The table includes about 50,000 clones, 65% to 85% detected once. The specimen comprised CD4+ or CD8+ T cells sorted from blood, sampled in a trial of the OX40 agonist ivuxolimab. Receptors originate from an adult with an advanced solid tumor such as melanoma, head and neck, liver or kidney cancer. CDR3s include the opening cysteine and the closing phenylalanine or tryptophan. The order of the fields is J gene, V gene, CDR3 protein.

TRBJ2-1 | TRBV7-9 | CASSRDYNEQFF
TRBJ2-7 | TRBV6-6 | CASSSSPYEQYF
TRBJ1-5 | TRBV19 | CASSIGGGQGGQPQHF
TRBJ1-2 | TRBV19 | CASSTTGTSYGYTF
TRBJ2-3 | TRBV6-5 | CASSFDGGTTDTQYF
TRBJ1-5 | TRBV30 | CAWSGTGDQPQHF
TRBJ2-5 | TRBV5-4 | CASSPGLAGVQETQYF
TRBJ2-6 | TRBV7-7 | CASSPPGANVLTF
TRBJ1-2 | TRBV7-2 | CASSLAREGYTF
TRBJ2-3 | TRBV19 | CASSLGDYSTDTQYF
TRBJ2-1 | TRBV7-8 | CASTTLGGGFGEQFF
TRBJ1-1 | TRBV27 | CASSDLLGTEAFF
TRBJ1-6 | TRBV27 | CASRGFGAGNSPLHF
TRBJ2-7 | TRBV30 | CAWIAGTVSSYEQYF
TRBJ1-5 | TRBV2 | CASSELGQGSQPQHF
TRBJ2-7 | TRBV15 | CATSARYGQSSYEQYF
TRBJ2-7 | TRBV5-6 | CASSRGQSYEQYF
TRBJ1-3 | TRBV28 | CASSLMFGLKNTIYF
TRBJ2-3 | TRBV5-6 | CASSLAGGGAIDTQYF
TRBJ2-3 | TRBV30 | CAWSVLLAGGFGTDTQYF
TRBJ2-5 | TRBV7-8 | CASSSGGGSRETQYF
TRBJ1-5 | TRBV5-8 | CASSLGRGGIGNQPQHF
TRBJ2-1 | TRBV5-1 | CASSLEARGGEQFF
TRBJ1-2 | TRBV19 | CASSEHVPPYGYTF
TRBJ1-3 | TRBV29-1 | CSVNGGDSGNTIYF
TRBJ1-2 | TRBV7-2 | CASSQGQGGWDYTF
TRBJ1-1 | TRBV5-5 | CASSLVEGPGEAFF
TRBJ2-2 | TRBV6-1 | CASSETANTGELFF
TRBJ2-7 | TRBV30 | CAWCPAGRRYEQYF
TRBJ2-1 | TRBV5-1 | CASTPRTGASSEQFF
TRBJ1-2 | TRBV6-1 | CASSEGAGAVYGYTF
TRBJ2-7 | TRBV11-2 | CASSRGSRQGTYEQYF
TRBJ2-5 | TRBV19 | CASSIGGRGSQETQYF
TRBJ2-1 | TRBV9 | CASSPDPRGPDNEQFF
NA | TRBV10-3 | CAISDIPTGIYEQYF
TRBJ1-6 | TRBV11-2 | CASSWGGTSNSPLHF
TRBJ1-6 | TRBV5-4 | CASSLEQDSPLHF
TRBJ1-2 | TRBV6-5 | CASSLGLYGYTF
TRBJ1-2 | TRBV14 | CASSPGGGQGIYGYTF
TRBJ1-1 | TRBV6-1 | CASSEKWTGNTEAFF
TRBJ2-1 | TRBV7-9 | CASSLTGTLTYNEQFF
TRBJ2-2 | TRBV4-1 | CASSPRATAYTGELFF
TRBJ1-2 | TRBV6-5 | CASRGDSPTYGYTF
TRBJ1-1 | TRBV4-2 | CASSQGPLRNTEAFF
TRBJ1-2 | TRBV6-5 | CASSGQGQGYTF
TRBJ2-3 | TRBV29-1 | CSVSDGADTQYF
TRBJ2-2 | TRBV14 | CASSQAGGSNTGELFF
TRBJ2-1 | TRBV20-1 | CSAFTGNEQFF
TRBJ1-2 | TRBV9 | CASSPTGWDGYTF
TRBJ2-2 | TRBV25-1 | CASTTTRTGKTGELFF
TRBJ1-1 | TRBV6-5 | CASREGTEAFF